The 3 T cell receptor beta chains below were found in one sample sequenced in a study of OX40 agonist ivuxolimab in advanced cancers. Clones were sequenced by immunoSEQ multiplex PCR, and TCRdb holds only the in-frame ones, with some missing. Altogether approximately 69,000 clones are present, around four fifths being singletons, with the ten largest covering 2% to 2.5%. The material was CD4+ or CD8+ T cells sorted from blood, obtained in a trial of the OX40 agonist ivuxolimab. All receptors come from an adult with an advanced solid tumor such as melanoma, head and neck, liver or kidney cancer.

Comment on this clone: This sample includes further DNA sequences coding for the same CDR3. The CDR3 is CASSQDRGNSNQPQHF. In DNA, the CDR3 is TGCGCCAGCAGCCAAGATCGTGGGAATAGCAATCAGCCCCAGCATTTT. The chain employs TRBV4-1 and TRBJ1-5; no clear D. Germline values: CDR1 MGHRA, CDR2 YSYEKL. The CDR3 consists of 16 residues. Trimming stripped 0 bases from V and 0 bases from J, with 9 bases between.

This clone was recorded a few times. This chain connects TRBV28 to TRBJ1-2; 8 nucleotides align to TRBD1. The CDR3 has 14 amino acids. The V segment lost 7 bases and the J segment 2 bases; nucleotides outside the gene matches: 6. Germline CDR1 is MDHEN and CDR2 is SYDVKM. The CDR3 loop reads CASMGQDRNYGYTF. As DNA, the CDR3 is TGTGCCAGCATGGGACAGGACCGGAACTATGGCTACACCTTC.

CDR3 DNA: TGTGCCAGCGGCGGCCAGGCCCACCTGAACACTGAAGCTTTCTTT. This codes for CASGGQAHLNTEAFF. The gene calls are TRBV6-1 and TRBJ1-1; D not resolved. The CDR3 spans 15 residues. Trimming removed 8 bases from V and 0 bases from J, with 16 bases in between. Germline assignment: CDR1 MNHNS and CDR2 SASEGT.